This T cell receptor beta chain emerged from a study of blood T cell repertoires in COVID-19. Study overall: Acute and convalescent COVID-19 samples came from the United States, Italy and Spain. From T cells, B-cell-depleted T cells, or PBMCs came the material, which was cDNA or gDNA.

Authors' methods: Amplified reference gene primers provided the basis for estimating nucleated cell counts. The protocol was immunoSEQ multiplex PCR, while the TCRdb copy is restricted to in-frame clones and leaves out a portion. Clone size and V and J calls were adopted from that table, with D and trimming inferred from the DNA. The sample has hundreds of thousands of clones, roughly four fifths seen once; the top ten hold about 1.9%. The CDR3 is 14 amino acids. CDR1 is SGHRS and CDR2 is YFSETQ in the germline V gene. The V gene lost 5 bases and the J gene lost 4 bases, with 15 bases spanning the gap.

Sequenced input: peripheral blood. The J gene is TRBJ1-1, the V gene TRBV5-1, with a tentative D call TRBD1 (6 bases). This clonotype was obtained from a woman of 80 years or more with acute or convalescent COVID-19. CDR3 loop: CASRPGQPVTEAFF. The CDR3 coding sequence is TGCGCCAGCAGACCAGGACAGCCGGTCACTGAAGCTTTCTTT.